The 26 T cell receptor beta chains below were found in one sample sequenced in a study of Ad26.COV2.S vaccination and SARS-CoV-2 variants. The treatment denotes: 15 to 20 received Ad26.COV2.S at low or high dose, single or two shots; about 5 received placebo; per-sample allocation not given. On day 63 after the first injection, vaccine and placebo recipients gave samples. TCRdb's table, derived via immunoSEQ multiplex PCR, lists solely in-frame clones and lacks some. The table records over 400,000 clones, about 90% of them present only once. The input for sequencing was peripheral blood, taken in a trial of Ad26.COV2.S vaccine versus placebo. The receptor source for this set is a person between 18 and 59 years old who received the Ad26.COV2.S COVID-19 vaccine or a placebo.

J is TRBJ2-7 and V is TRBV19; 9 nucleotides line up with TRBD1. The J segment lost 2 bases and the V segment lost 4 bases, leaving 9 bases of the junction unmatched. The CDR3 runs to 16 residues. Looked up from germline, CDR1 is LNHDA and CDR2 is SQIVND (reference sequence). The CDR3, as DNA: TGTGCCAGTAGTACCCGAGACAGGGGGAGCCCCTACGAGCAGTACTTC. This encodes CASSTRDRGSPYEQYF.

This rearrangement joins TRBV18 to TRBJ2-6; 7 bases fit TRBD1. Germline V lookup: CDR1 KGHSH, CDR2 LQKENI. Unmatched junction bases numbered 6, after V lost 3 bases and J lost 4 bases. The CDR3 is made up of 16 amino acids. Here the CDR3 reads CASSPLTGTGANVLTF. The CDR3 region has the DNA TGTGCCAGCTCACCTCTGACAGGGACCGGGGCCAACGTCCTGACTTTC. The full variable domain, its missing parts supplied by reference TRBV18 and TRBJ2-6, is NAGVMQNPRHLVRRRGQEARLRCSPMKGHSHVYWYRQLPEEGLKFMVYLQKENIIDESGMPKERFSAEFPKEGPSILRIQQVVRGDSAAYFCASSPLTGTGANVLTFGAGSRLTVL.

The chain carries TRBV5-8 and TRBJ1-2, with D possibly TRBD1 on 5 matching bases. Germline V gene lookup returns CDR1 SGHTS and CDR2 YDEGEE. The V end was cut by 2 bases, the J end by 7 bases, with 15 bases between. The CDR3 is made up of 14 amino acids. The CDR3 nucleotides are TGTGCCAGCAGCTTCGGGCAGGGATTCACTGGCTACACCTTC. Translated: CASSFGQGFTGYTF.

The chain has TRBV10-3 and TRBJ2-1, with TRBD2 identical over 14 bases. With V trimmed by 6 bases and J by 0 bases, 4 bases remained unmatched. Germline V gene data show CDR1 as ENHRY and CDR2 as SYGVKD. The CDR3 sequence is 17 residues long. The CDR3 sequence: CAIRRGTSGSSYNEQFF. The CDR3 bases are TGTGCCATCAGACGCGGGACTAGCGGGAGCTCCTACAATGAGCAGTTCTTC.

The chain links TRBV7-2 to TRBJ1-1; D remains ambiguous. Germline-derived CDR1 and CDR2 are SGHTA and FQGNSA. The CDR3 runs 14 residues. With 0 bases removed from V and 4 bases from J, the gap between germline ends came to 9 bases. The CDR3 coding sequence is TGTGCCAGCAGCTTAGCAGATTGGGGCACTGAAGCTTTCTTT. Translated: CASSLADWGTEAFF.

The chain links TRBV18 to TRBJ2-2, with a possible D match to TRBD1 (5 bases). The V and J ends lost 1 base and 2 bases respectively, with 14 bases between them. The CDR3 is 17 amino acids. Germline values: CDR1 KGHSH, CDR2 LQKENI. The CDR3 DNA follows: TGTGCCAGCTCACCACAGGGGCAGCGATTAAACACCGGGGAGCTGTTTTTT. Its translation: CASSPQGQRLNTGELFF. The whole variable domain, remainder taken from reference TRBV18 and TRBJ2-2, is NAGVMQNPRHLVRRRGQEARLRCSPMKGHSHVYWYRQLPEEGLKFMVYLQKENIIDESGMPKERFSAEFPKEGPSILRIQQVVRGDSAAYFCASSPQGQRLNTGELFFGEGSRLTVL.

The chain carries TRBV3-1 (or the pseudogene TRBV3-2) and TRBJ1-1, with unresolved D. Germline CDR1 reads LGHDT; CDR2 reads YNNKEL (reference sequence). Trimming left V 0 bases short and J 1 base short, with 9 bases between. The CDR3 is made up of 15 amino acids. CDR3 sequence: CASSQEGYGNTEAFF. CDR3 bases: TGTGCCAGCAGCCAAGAAGGGTACGGGAACACTGAAGCTTTCTTT.

This clone was seen a single time. The J gene is TRBJ1-4, the V gene TRBV5-8; D gene uncertain. V was pared by 4 bases and J by 4 bases, with 17 bases between. Germline values: CDR1 SGHTS, CDR2 YDEGEE. This CDR3 region has 16 residues. CDR3 amino acids: CASSTPRGYINEKLFF. CDR3 coding DNA: TGTGCCAGCAGCACTCCACGTGGGTACATTAATGAAAAACTGTTTTTT.

The chain employs TRBV7-2 and TRBJ2-3; the match to TRBD2 covers 9 bases. The trim removed 1 base at V and 11 bases at J, leaving 4 bases unmatched. The CDR3 consists of 13 residues. Germline V gene sequence: CDR1 SGHTA, CDR2 FQGNSA. This CDR3 is CASSLEVAGVQYF. The CDR3 DNA is TGTGCCAGCAGCTTAGAGGTAGCGGGAGTGCAGTATTTT.

V is TRBV3-1 (or the pseudogene TRBV3-2) and J is TRBJ2-3; no reliable D call. The V end was cut by 0 bases, the J end by 1 base, with 8 bases between. Germline CDR1 LGHDT, CDR2 YNNKEL (reference sequence). This CDR3 has 15 amino acids. The CDR3 DNA sequence: TGTGCCAGCAGCCAAGAGTGGTTCCGCACAGATACGCAGTATTTT. This translates into CASSQEWFRTDTQYF.

The gene calls are TRBV27 and TRBJ2-7; D unclear. The CDR3 spans 14 residues. Germline V gives CDR1 MNHEY, CDR2 SMNVEV (reference sequence). V was cut by 5 bases and J by 1 base, with 12 bases left in between. CDR3 protein: CASSARTGSYEQYF. CDR3 bases: TGTGCCAGCAGTGCTAGGACCGGATCCTACGAGCAGTACTTC.

This chain links TRBV28 with TRBJ2-3; 7 bases are a match to TRBD1. The CDR3 consists of 16 residues. CDR1 is MDHEN, CDR2 SYDVKM, per germline. V shed 5 bases and J 2 bases; nucleotides not matched to a gene: 10. The CDR3 sequence is CASSVVQGSLTDTQYF. In nucleotides, the CDR3 is TGTGCCAGCAGTGTGGTACAGGGGTCCCTCACAGATACGCAGTATTTT.

This clone has just one count. The genes are TRBV6-1 and TRBJ1-5; D remains unclear. Trimming stripped 0 bases from V and 0 bases from J, with 3 bases between. CDR3 length: 14 residues. Germline V gene sequence: CDR1 MNHNS, CDR2 SASEGT. The DNA of the CDR3 is TGTGCCAGCAGTGAAGCCAATAGCAATCAGCCCCAGCATTTT. This sequence encodes CASSEANSNQPQHF.

DNA of the CDR3: TGTGCCAGCAATACAGGGATCTCTCAGCCCCAGCATTTT. Amino acids: CASNTGISQPQHF. The chain joins TRBV28 to TRBJ1-5, with D perhaps TRBD1 (6 bases). V lost 7 bases to trimming and J lost 6 bases, with 13 bases between them. The CDR3 is 13 residues long. Germline CDR1 MDHEN, CDR2 SYDVKM.

The rearrangement links TRBV5-8 to TRBJ2-3; TRBD1 matches at 9 bases. From germline, CDR1 is SGHTS and CDR2 YDEGEE. V was clipped by 0 bases and J by 2 bases; unmatched bases: 7. The CDR3 is made up of 17 amino acids. Here the CDR3 reads CASSLAGTGGLTDTQYF. The CDR3 coding sequence is TGTGCCAGCAGCTTGGCCGGTACAGGGGGCCTCACAGATACGCAGTATTTT.

The chain carries TRBV2 and TRBJ1-2; 10 bases are shared with TRBD1. CDR1 SNHLY and CDR2 FYNNEI come from the germline V gene. This CDR3 is built from 14 residues. With V trimmed by 4 bases and J by 3 bases, 2 bases remained unmatched. CDR3 sequence reads: CASSVGTGDYGYTF. The CDR3 DNA follows: TGTGCCAGCAGTGTGGGGACAGGGGACTATGGCTACACCTTC.

This clone was seen once. J is TRBJ1-1 and V is TRBV9; possibly TRBD1 for D (6 bases). Per the germline V gene, CDR1 is SGDLS and CDR2 is YYNGEE. CDR3 length: 14 amino acids. The V end was cut by 4 bases, the J end by 6 bases, with 16 bases between. In DNA, the CDR3 is TGTGCCAGCAGCCCAGGGACACTGGGGGCTGAAGCTTTCTTT. It translates to CASSPGTLGAEAFF.

The chain uses TRBV28 and TRBJ2-7; 14 bases match TRBD2. Germline values: CDR1 MDHEN, CDR2 SYDVKM. The CDR3 consists of 15 residues. With V trimmed by 10 bases and J by 7 bases, 12 bases remained unmatched. This CDR3 reads CATNPGLAGAYEQYF. The DNA for the CDR3 is TGTGCCACCAACCCGGGACTAGCGGGAGCTTATGAGCAGTACTTC. The whole variable domain, filled in from reference TRBV28 and TRBJ2-7, reads DVKVTQSSRYLVKRTGEKVFLECVQDMDHENMFWYRQDPGLGLRLIYFSYDVKMKEKGDIPEGYSVSREKKERFSLILESASTNQTSMYLCATNPGLAGAYEQYFGPGTRLTVT.

This sequence joins TRBV5-1 and TRBJ2-7, with 9 nucleotides matching TRBD2. Germline loops: CDR1 SGHRS, CDR2 YFSETQ. Trimming took 3 bases from V and 3 from J; bases not matched to a gene: 4. The CDR3 is 14 residues long. CDR3 loop: CASSSGTSYYEQYF. The CDR3 nucleotides read TGCGCCAGCAGCTCGGGGACTAGCTACTACGAGCAGTACTTC.

With respect to this clone: Additional DNA sequences in this sample encode the identical CDR3. The genes are TRBV20-1 and TRBJ2-7, with D unclear. This CDR3 contains 11 residues. CDR1 is DFQATT, CDR2 SNEGSKA, per germline (reference sequence). Between the trimmed V and J ends, which lost 0 bases and 2 bases, there was a span of 2 bases. The CDR3 here is CSARDAYEQYF. The CDR3 region has the DNA TGCAGTGCTAGAGACGCCTACGAGCAGTACTTC.

This chain links TRBV10-1 with TRBJ2-5, with D hard to call. The CDR3 runs 10 residues. Germline loops: CDR1 WNHNN, CDR2 SYGVQD (reference sequence). Deletions cut 6 bases from V and 5 bases from J, with 4 bases between. The CDR3 loop reads CASSAETQYF. In DNA form, the CDR3 reads TGCGCCAGCAGCGCGGAGACCCAGTACTTC.

The chain recombines TRBV30 with TRBJ2-2, with a weak D call TRBD2 (7 bases). The CDR3 has 16 amino acids. The V gene's germline CDR1 is GTSNPN and CDR2 SVGIG (reference sequence). The germline V and J ends were trimmed by 0 bases and 5 bases, with 16 bases remaining between them. This CDR3 reads CAWSVPRGLGTGELFF. CDR3 coding DNA: TGTGCCTGGAGTGTACCGCGGGGGCTCGGGACCGGGGAGCTGTTTTTT.

J is TRBJ2-5 and V is TRBV19; 8 bases map to TRBD2. The CDR3 has 15 residues. V dropped 0 bases and J dropped 1; count of bases not matched to a gene: 1. The germline V gene encodes CDR1 LNHDA and CDR2 SQIVND (reference sequence). CDR3 residues: CASSIDGRAQETQYF. For the CDR3, the DNA is TGTGCCAGTAGTATAGACGGGAGGGCCCAAGAGACCCAGTACTTC. The full variable domain, in which reference TRBV19 and TRBJ2-5 provide the parts outside the CDR3, is DGGITQSPKYLFRKEGQNVTLSCEQNLNHDAMYWYRQDPGQGLRLIYYSQIVNDFQKGDIAEGYSVSREKKESFPLTVTSAQKNPTAFYLCASSIDGRAQETQYFGPGTRLLVL.

J is TRBJ2-7 and V is TRBV30; 14 bases agree with TRBD2. This CDR3 region has 17 residues. CDR1 is GTSNPN, CDR2 SVGIG, per germline (reference sequence). V lost 4 bases to trimming and J lost 0 bases; unmatched junction nucleotides: 8. The CDR3 here is CAWTPPGTSGSSYEQYF. CDR3 nucleotide sequence: TGTGCCTGGACCCCCCCCGGGACTAGCGGGAGCTCCTACGAGCAGTACTTC.

The chain links TRBV4-1 to TRBJ2-3; 7 nucleotides line up with TRBD2. Per germline, CDR1 MGHRA and CDR2 YSYEKL. The length of the CDR3 is 17 residues. V was pared by 0 bases and J by 2 bases, with 8 bases of the junction left unmatched. In DNA form, the CDR3 reads TGCGCCAGCAGCCAAGATATAACGGGAGGTCCCACAGATACGCAGTATTTT. Translation: CASSQDITGGPTDTQYF.

This clone came up once. The genes are TRBV5-5 and TRBJ2-1; a possible D gene is TRBD1 (6 bases). This CDR3 is built from 16 residues. CDR1 is SGHKS and CDR2 is YYEKEE in the germline V gene (reference sequence). V shed 0 bases and J shed 0 bases, with 10 bases lying between them. The CDR3 DNA follows: TGTGCCAGCAGCTTGGGCGCAGGGGTCTCCTACAATGAGCAGTTCTTC. Protein product: CASSLGAGVSYNEQFF. Looking up the rest from reference TRBV5-5 and TRBJ2-1 gives the full variable domain: DAGVTQSPTHLIKTRGQQVTLRCSPISGHKSVSWYQQVLGQGPQFIFQYYEKEERGRGNFPDRFSARQFPNYSSELNVNALLLGDSALYLCASSLGAGVSYNEQFFGPGTRLTVL.